This T cell receptor (beta chain) is from a study of blood T cell repertoires in COVID-19 (dated by TCRdb to about 2020). Regarding the study in general: Recovered participants in ImmuneRACE Cohort 3 were defined by two consecutive negative NP/OP PCR tests, clearance by a healthcare professional, or resolution of symptoms. The dataset comprised deeply sampled blood TCRbeta repertoires from subjects exposed to, actively infected with, or recovered from COVID-19. The repertoires were released in a freely available public database intended as a resource for research on the immune response to SARS-CoV-2. A de-identified subject ID, COVID-19 status, age in years and sex were almost always included in the sample metadata. Samples from collaborators originated in the United States, Italy and Spain and spanned both the acute and convalescent phases of COVID-19. Where available, HLA class I and class II types were taken from metadata supplied by the sample provider and were not determined by assay-based typing. Samples were obtained from the ongoing ImmuneRACE study (first 160 participants) and from 1,200 or so subjects provided by 6 global collaborators. The material from the prospective study consisted of cDNA or gDNA derived from T cells, B-cell-depleted T cells, or PBMCs. On the study overall, not on this receptor specifically: The quantity of clinical and demographic metadata differed by source and by participant and was supplied without curation.

With respect to this clone: Its antigen target is currently unknown. No clone much larger than this one lies a single base away; base qualities are absent.

Participants in the prospective study were aged roughly 18 to 95 years, lived in about two dozen United States geographic areas, and enrolled through a virtual design. In the prospective study, participants were assigned to cohorts based on the clinical history participants reported in a screening survey and a study questionnaire. In the prospective study, whole blood, serum and a nasopharyngeal or oropharyngeal swab were collected from each participant by mobile phlebotomists. Additional blood draws and questionnaires over an approximately 2-month period could optionally be provided by prospective study participants. Before DNA extraction, blood samples from the prospective study were shipped at room temperature or frozen. TCRbeta CDR3 regions were amplified from genomic DNA by means of the immunoSEQ Assay, a bias-controlled multiplex PCR. Concerning the study's data processing: The number of nucleated cells in each sample was estimated by amplification of reference gene primers within the assay. Sequence reads were collapsed and filtered to measure the absolute abundance of every unique TCRbeta CDR3 rearrangement. For each sample, productive Simpson clonality was calculated by taking the square root of Simpson's diversity index across productive rearrangements. TCRdb retrieved this table from immuneACCESS and kept in-frame rearrangements only. Not all clones are present; in checked studies, unresolved V genes account for under half, and no reason is known for the remainder. V, J and clone size derive from that table, while D and trimming were established from the DNA sequence. The sample profile shows roughly 150,000 clones; approximately 79% of them were found once. The ten most abundant clones make up roughly 20% of the sample.

The CDR3 numbers 15 residues from cysteine through phenylalanine. Just CDR3 DNA is preserved here, 45 bases in frame from base 1. Per the germline V gene, MNHEY is the CDR1 and SVGEGT is the CDR2. V loses 7 bases of germline sequence and J loses 7 bases, and the interval between the two ends is 22 bases. This TCR derives from a woman in her 70s in a cohort exposed to, infected with or recovered from COVID-19 (not recorded which). The sequencing sample was made of PBMCs or T cells enriched from blood (not recorded which). The chain is made from TRBV6-2 or TRBV6-3 and TRBJ1-2, with the D gene too uncertain to name. The sequenced DNA is TGTGCCAGCATCCCGAGTTGGGAGGTTCCATCTGGCTACACCTTC. Translated, this is CASIPSWEVPSGYTF.